This TCR beta chain derives from a study of T cells after yellow fever vaccination. General study results and limits: Post-booster samples contained most primary-vaccination clones (approximately 96% CD4, 88% CD8).

One entry per CDR3 protein, called by TCRdb with MiXCR from the 5' RACE reads. The sample carries 250,000 to 400,000 distinct CDR3 sequences, about 4% recorded once. Germline loops: CDR1 LGHDT, CDR2 YNNKEL (reference sequence). This CDR3 comprises 13 residues. The J segment lost 4 bases and the V segment lost 4 bases, leaving 2 bases of the junction unmatched. For this clonotype: The antigen remains undetermined.

The chain recombines TRBV3-1 with TRBJ2-3; 7 nucleotides align to TRBD2. The source material was PBMCs, sampled 5 days after the yellow fever booster vaccination. This receptor was identified in a young man who received the YFV17D yellow fever vaccine. CDR3 sequence reads: CASSREGPDTQYF. CDR3 nucleotide sequence: TGTGCCAGCAGCCGGGAGGGCCCAGATACGCAGTATTTT.